Listed below are T cell receptor beta chains from one sample, sequenced in a study of shared clonotypes between healthy human individuals. Repertoires were generated with immunoSEQ multiplex PCR, while TCRdb's copy carries only in-frame clones and drops some. The sample consists of hundreds of thousands of clones, about 92% of them appearing once. Material for sequencing was naive CD8+ T cells sorted from blood. Receptors originate from a man aged 25-40 years in good health. CDR3s include the opening cysteine and the closing phenylalanine or tryptophan. The order of the fields is J gene, V gene, clone size, D gene, CDR3 DNA, CDR3 protein. D genes are given only for firm matches. The size field is filled for only some rows; it gives once, few, many or a size class.

j_gene: TRBJ1-1
v_gene: TRBV10-1
abundance: few
d_gene: .
CDR3nt: TGCGCCAGCACGGACAGTGGTGGAGTGAGTTTCTTT
CDR3aa: CASTDSGGVSFF

j_gene: TRBJ1-1
v_gene: TRBV4-3
abundance: .
d_gene: .
CDR3nt: TGCGCCAGCAGCCAAGACTCGGGGACTGAAGCTTTCTTT
CDR3aa: CASSQDSGTEAFF

j_gene: TRBJ1-1
v_gene: TRBV9
abundance: .
d_gene: .
CDR3nt: TGTGCCAGCAGCTCCAGGGCGGGTGAAGCTTTCTTT
CDR3aa: CASSSRAGEAFF

j_gene: TRBJ1-1
v_gene: TRBV5-1
abundance: .
d_gene: .
CDR3nt: TGCGCCAGCAGCCCCCTAAACCCCTCGACTGAAGCTTTCTTT
CDR3aa: CASSPLNPSTEAFF

j_gene: TRBJ2-7
v_gene: TRBV18
abundance: .
d_gene: .
CDR3nt: TGTGCCAGCTCACCCACAGGACAGAGCTACGAGCAGTACTTC
CDR3aa: CASSPTGQSYEQYF

j_gene: TRBJ2-7
v_gene: TRBV10-1
abundance: .
d_gene: TRBD1
CDR3nt: TGCGCCAGCAGTGAGGAATCGTCCGGGACAGGGGCCGAGCAGTACTTC
CDR3aa: CASSEESSGTGAEQYF

j_gene: TRBJ2-5
v_gene: TRBV4-3
abundance: .
d_gene: .
CDR3nt: TGCGCCAGCAGCCAAGATCTTGGCAGGGAAGAGACCCAGTACTTC
CDR3aa: CASSQDLGREETQYF

j_gene: TRBJ2-7
v_gene: TRBV14
abundance: .
d_gene: .
CDR3nt: TGTGCCAGCAGCCGTATACGGACAGCCAACGAGCAGTACTTC
CDR3aa: CASSRIRTANEQYF

j_gene: TRBJ1-4
v_gene: TRBV27
abundance: .
d_gene: TRBD1
CDR3nt: TGTGCCAGCAGTACCCTAACAGGGGTTTTTGAAAAACTGTTTTTT
CDR3aa: CASSTLTGVFEKLFF

j_gene: TRBJ2-7
v_gene: TRBV11-3
abundance: .
d_gene: TRBD2
CDR3nt: TGTGCCAGCAGCTTAGGTGGGAGGGGCCTTACCGAGCAGTACTTC
CDR3aa: CASSLGGRGLTEQYF

j_gene: TRBJ1-2
v_gene: TRBV2
abundance: .
d_gene: TRBD1
CDR3nt: TGTGCCAGCAGTGAAGAGGGACAGGCCTATGGCTACACCTTC
CDR3aa: CASSEEGQAYGYTF

j_gene: TRBJ1-2
v_gene: TRBV11-2
abundance: .
d_gene: .
CDR3nt: TGTGCCAGCAGCTTAGAGGGGCCGGACTATGGCTACACCTTC
CDR3aa: CASSLEGPDYGYTF

j_gene: TRBJ2-1
v_gene: TRBV5-1
abundance: .
d_gene: TRBD2
CDR3nt: TGCGCCAGCAGCTTTGAACGGGGTATCCAGACTAGCGGGAGTTTGAAAATTAATGAGCAGTTCTTC
CDR3aa: CASSFERGIQTSGSLKINEQFF

j_gene: TRBJ2-1
v_gene: TRBV4-1
abundance: .
d_gene: .
CDR3nt: TGCGCCAGCAGCCACCCCGTATTAGCGGTGAACAATGAGCAGTTCTTC
CDR3aa: CASSHPVLAVNNEQFF

j_gene: TRBJ1-5
v_gene: TRBV28
abundance: .
d_gene: .
CDR3nt: TGTGCCAGCGCTTTTTATAGGGGCAATCAGCCCCAGCATTTT
CDR3aa: CASAFYRGNQPQHF

j_gene: TRBJ2-1
v_gene: TRBV6-1
abundance: .
d_gene: TRBD2
CDR3nt: TGTGCCAGCAGTGAAGCGGCGGGAGGGCCGGGCAATGAGCAGTTCTTC
CDR3aa: CASSEAAGGPGNEQFF

j_gene: TRBJ2-1
v_gene: TRBV4-1
abundance: .
d_gene: .
CDR3nt: TGCGCCAGCAGCCAAGAAGGTCTTCAGAACCATTACAATGAGCAGTTCTTC
CDR3aa: CASSQEGLQNHYNEQFF

j_gene: TRBJ2-1
v_gene: TRBV6-5
abundance: .
d_gene: .
CDR3nt: TGTGCCAGCTACGAGGGAAATGAGCAGTTCTTC
CDR3aa: CASYEGNEQFF

j_gene: TRBJ2-1
v_gene: TRBV7-9
abundance: .
d_gene: .
CDR3nt: TGTGCCAGCAGCTCCCCTAGGTTCGGGAATGAGCAGTTCTTC
CDR3aa: CASSSPRFGNEQFF

j_gene: TRBJ2-5
v_gene: TRBV7-7
abundance: .
d_gene: .
CDR3nt: TGTGCCAGCAGCCACGGAGGGGACAGCTTCCAAGAGACCCAGTACTTC
CDR3aa: CASSHGGDSFQETQYF

j_gene: TRBJ2-2
v_gene: TRBV27
abundance: few
d_gene: .
CDR3nt: TGTGCCAGCTCCAACTCCCCCTCCGGGGAGCTGTTTTTT
CDR3aa: CASSNSPSGELFF

j_gene: TRBJ1-3
v_gene: TRBV6-6
abundance: .
d_gene: .
CDR3nt: TGTGCCAGCACGACCCATCCGGGAGCGGATGGAAACACCATATATTTT
CDR3aa: CASTTHPGADGNTIYF

j_gene: TRBJ2-1
v_gene: TRBV29-1
abundance: .
d_gene: TRBD2
CDR3nt: TGCAGCGTTGGACCTAGCGGGGAGCATGAGCAGTTCTTC
CDR3aa: CSVGPSGEHEQFF

j_gene: TRBJ2-1
v_gene: TRBV2
abundance: .
d_gene: .
CDR3nt: TGTGCCAGCAGAGTTACCCGGGACAAGAACTACAATGAGCAGTTCTTC
CDR3aa: CASRVTRDKNYNEQFF

j_gene: TRBJ2-1
v_gene: TRBV9
abundance: .
d_gene: .
CDR3nt: TGTGCCAGCAGCGTAGGGACAACCTACAATGAGCAGTTCTTC
CDR3aa: CASSVGTTYNEQFF

j_gene: TRBJ1-2
v_gene: TRBV10-3
abundance: .
d_gene: .
CDR3nt: TGTGCCATCATGCAACTGGGGGGCGACTATGGCTACACCTTC
CDR3aa: CAIMQLGGDYGYTF